These 27 T cell receptor beta chains were sequenced from one sample in a study of T-cell reconstitution after alpha-beta-depleted transplantation in children (dated by TCRdb to the mid-2010s). The library came from PCR. Instrument used: Illumina HiSeq 2500. TCR library preparation used molecular barcoding, with unique molecular identifiers applied to normalize quantification of the TCRbeta repertoire. TCRdb redid the processing of the public reads, applying fastp at Q25 and MiXCR, and retained in-frame beta chains. Each CDR3 protein appears once, grouped with its most common genes and DNA. The sample data list about 510,000 distinct CDR3 sequences, and about an eighth of these were observed just once. Roughly 15% of the sample belongs to the ten largest clones. The sample's treatment or condition label, in plain terms: allogeneic hematopoietic cell transplantation with graft depleted of TCRalphabeta T cells and CD19 B cells.

The specimen comprised PBMCs, mostly from graft donor cells, sampled 180 days after TCRalphabeta/CD19-depleted stem cell transplant. The receptors come from a female patient between 2 and 15 years old who had a stem cell transplant for aplastic anemia, so the T cells may come from the graft donor.

In this sample, this clonotype turned up many times. V and J are TRBV12-3 or TRBV12-4 and TRBJ1-1; D gene uncertain. The CDR3 extends over 15 amino acids. Trimming took 1 base from V and 0 from J, leaving 9 bases between them. The chain's CDR3 is CASSLGGFLNTEAFF. Written as DNA, the CDR3 is TGTGCCAGCAGTTTAGGAGGTTTTCTGAACACTGAAGCTTTCTTT.

This clonotype was seen a few times. The gene calls are TRBV7-9 and TRBJ1-6; D is unresolved. Trimming took off 3 bases at V and 5 bases at J, with 14 bases between the two ends. From germline, CDR1 is SEHNR and CDR2 FQNEAQ (reference sequence). The CDR3 length is 16 residues. The CDR3, as DNA: TGTGCCAGCAGCTTCCAGACTTGGATGAATAATTCACCCCTCCACTTT. It specifies CASSFQTWMNNSPLHF.

This clonotype was observed a handful of times. The chain employs TRBV4-3 and TRBJ2-7; D remains unclear. The germline V gene encodes CDR1 LGHNA and CDR2 YSLEER. Trimming cost V 0 bases and J 0 bases, with 12 bases left between them. The CDR3 totals 16 residues. CDR3 bases: TGCGCCAGCAGCCAAGACGGGCGCAGGAGCTCCTACGAGCAGTACTTC. It specifies CASSQDGRRSSYEQYF.

This clonotype was observed a handful of times. The genes are TRBV20-1 and TRBJ2-1, with a weak D call TRBD2 (5 bases). The CDR3 loop spans 13 amino acids. Trimming took 1 base from V and 8 from J, leaving 12 bases between them. CDR1 is DFQATT, CDR2 SNEGSKA, per germline (reference sequence). The CDR3 loop is CSARALVGDEQFF. In DNA form, the CDR3 reads TGCAGTGCTAGAGCCCTCGTCGGGGATGAGCAGTTCTTC.

The DNA for the CDR3 is TGCGCCAGCAGCTTGTATGGGGATCCTGGAAACACCATATATTTT. As protein: CASSLYGDPGNTIYF. The genes are TRBV5-1 and TRBJ1-3; no clear D. This CDR3 comprises 15 residues. The germline V gene has CDR1 SGHRS and CDR2 YFSETQ. V was clipped by 1 base and J by 2 bases, with 10 bases between them.

This clonotype came up a few times. The chain carries TRBV15 and TRBJ2-3, with D unclear. V lost 0 bases and J 4 bases, leaving 8 bases between the germline ends. This CDR3 has 14 residues. CDR1 is LNHNV, CDR2 YYDKDF, per germline (reference sequence). This CDR3 reads CATSRDIPPDTQYF. The CDR3 region has the DNA TGTGCCACCAGCAGAGATATCCCTCCAGATACGCAGTATTTT.

There are a few counts of this clonotype. The chain combines TRBV12-3 or TRBV12-4 with TRBJ1-1; unclear D gene. The CDR3 runs to 13 residues. V lost 2 bases and J 8 bases, leaving 12 bases between the germline ends. This chain's CDR3 is CASSLNAQPEAFF. CDR3 DNA: TGTGCCAGCAGTTTAAATGCGCAGCCAGAAGCTTTCTTT.

Only a few counts were recorded for this clonotype. The V call is TRBV14, the J call TRBJ1-1, with D perhaps matching TRBD1 (6 bases). Trimming stripped 7 bases from V and 0 bases from J, with 15 bases between. The CDR3 sequence is 15 residues long. Germline CDR1 and CDR2: SGHDN and FVKESK. As DNA, the CDR3 is TGTGCCAGCACCCCTCGGGGGGCAGTGAACACTGAAGCTTTCTTT. It is translated as CASTPRGAVNTEAFF.

A few counts support this clonotype. The rearrangement links TRBV19 to TRBJ2-1; D is possibly TRBD2 (6 bases). The V and J ends lost 6 bases and 4 bases respectively, with 19 bases between them. The germline V gene has CDR1 LNHDA and CDR2 SQIVND (reference sequence). The CDR3 extends over 16 amino acids. The CDR3 region has the DNA TGTGCCAGTAGCAGGGACTTGGGGGGACTTTACAATGAGCAGTTCTTC. Its protein product is CASSRDLGGLYNEQFF.

This clonotype was seen repeatedly, ten times or more. This rearrangement joins TRBV13 to TRBJ2-5; a weak D match, TRBD2 (6 bases). Deletions cut 1 base from V and 3 bases from J, with 12 bases between. CDR3 length: 15 amino acids. CDR1 is PRHDT and CDR2 is FYEKMQ in the germline V gene (reference sequence). CDR3 sequence reads: CASSLASGLKETQYF. For the CDR3, the DNA is TGTGCCAGCAGCTTAGCCTCGGGACTCAAAGAGACCCAGTACTTC.

The rearrangement uses TRBV28 and TRBJ1-1; possibly TRBD1 for D (5 bases). Trimming took 7 bases from V and 11 from J, leaving 20 bases between them. Germline-derived CDR1 and CDR2 are MDHEN and SYDVKM. CDR3 size: 13 residues. CDR3 region: CASTRDDLIFAFF. CDR3 DNA sequence: TGTGCCAGCACGAGGGACGACCTGATCTTTGCTTTCTTT.

The genes are TRBV20-1 and TRBJ1-1; D unresolved. Looked up from germline, CDR1 is DFQATT and CDR2 is SNEGSKA (reference sequence). This CDR3 is 12 amino acids long. Trimming pared 3 bases from V and 7 bases from J, leaving 12 bases between. In DNA, the CDR3 is TGCAGTGCTAGCGAGCGACGAAGTGAAGCTTTCTTT. It specifies CSASERRSEAFF.

J is TRBJ1-1 and V is TRBV7-2; D not resolved. The length of the CDR3 is 16 residues. Germline-derived CDR1 and CDR2 are SGHTA and FQGNSA. Trimming left V 1 base short and J 0 bases short, with 12 bases between. CDR3 amino acids: CASSLGRVIMNTEAFF. The CDR3 region has the DNA TGTGCCAGCAGCTTAGGACGGGTGATCATGAACACTGAAGCTTTCTTT.

DNA for the CDR3: TGCGCCAGCAGCTTGGGACAGGGACAGCGTCACTATGGCTACACCTTC. Its translation: CASSLGQGQRHYGYTF. The chain employs TRBV5-1 and TRBJ1-2; TRBD1 matches at 7 bases. V gave up 0 bases and J gave up 3 bases; unmatched junction bases: 8. Looked up from germline, CDR1 is SGHRS and CDR2 is YFSETQ. CDR3 length: 16 residues.

Only a few counts were recorded for this clonotype. The V and J genes are TRBV7-2 and TRBJ2-5, with 11 bases identical to TRBD2. CDR1 is SGHTA, CDR2 FQGNSA, per germline. The CDR3 is 15 amino acids. The junction had 2 bases not matched to a gene; V was cut back by 5 bases and J by 0 bases. The CDR3 loop reads CASSRLAGYQETQYF. CDR3 nucleotides: TGTGCCAGCAGCAGACTAGCGGGATACCAAGAGACCCAGTACTTC.

This clonotype has just a few counts. The chain has TRBV7-8 and TRBJ2-7; D not certain. From germline, CDR1 is SGHVS and CDR2 FQNEAQ. CDR3 length equals 13 residues. V was shortened by 1 base and J by 2 bases, with 6 bases between the two germline ends. In nucleotides, the CDR3 is TGTGCCAGCAGCTTAGGCGACCCCTACGAGCAGTACGTC. Translating it yields CASSLGDPYEQYV.

This clonotype appeared a few times. This sequence joins TRBV7-8 and TRBJ2-7; D remains ambiguous. Germline V gene sequence: CDR1 SGHVS, CDR2 FQNEAQ. The CDR3 loop spans 13 amino acids. V lost 1 base, J lost 7 bases, and 11 bases lay in between. The CDR3 nucleotides are TGTGCCAGCAGCTTAGAAGAGTATGGGGAGCAGTACTTC. Translated: CASSLEEYGEQYF.

The gene calls are TRBV29-1 and TRBJ2-1, with 7 bases fitting TRBD2. The J segment lost 4 bases and the V segment lost 1 base, leaving 10 bases of the junction unmatched. Germline V gene lookup returns CDR1 SQVTM and CDR2 ANQGSEA. CDR3 length: 16 amino acids. The CDR3 nucleotides read TGCAGCGTTGAAGGTCTCGCGGGAGAGGTATACAATGAGCAGTTCTTC. Protein product: CSVEGLAGEVYNEQFF.

This clonotype came up a few times. The chain recombines TRBV24-1 with TRBJ2-1; TRBD2 agrees at 10 bases. V shed 1 base and J 5 bases; nucleotides not matched to a gene: 4. The CDR3 has 16 amino acids. Germline loops: CDR1 KGHDR, CDR2 SFDVKD. The CDR3 spells CATSDLGTSVNNEQFF. The CDR3 DNA sequence: TGTGCCACCAGTGATTTAGGGACTAGCGTCAACAATGAGCAGTTCTTC.

As to this clonotype: At one of its ends the junction is not consistent with the germline gene, which may arise from a read error. V usage is TRBV6-2 or TRBV6-3 and J usage is TRBJ2-2; D might be TRBD1 or TRBD2, each matching 5 bases. The CDR3 spans 13 residues. Germline CDR1 is MNHEY and CDR2 is SVGEGT. The CDR3 here is CASSYSRPGDLFF. The CDR3, as DNA: TGTGCCAGCAGTTACTCGAGACCCGGGGACCTGTTTTTT.

This clonotype was recorded at least ten times. The chain combines TRBV28 with TRBJ2-3, with TRBD2 identical over 8 bases. There are 16 residues in the CDR3. Trimming cost V 11 bases and J 0 bases; bases outside gene matches: 13. From germline, CDR1 is MDHEN and CDR2 SYDVKM. The CDR3 nucleotides are TGTGCCGCCCTAGGGTTTAGCGGGACTAGCACAGATACGCAGTATTTT. Its translation: CAALGFSGTSTDTQYF. The full variable domain, its missing parts supplied by reference TRBV28 and TRBJ2-3, is DVKVTQSSRYLVKRTGEKVFLECVQDMDHENMFWYRQDPGLGLRLIYFSYDVKMKEKGDIPEGYSVSREKKERFSLILESASTNQTSMYLCAALGFSGTSTDTQYFGPGTRLTVL.

This clonotype was detected a few times. This chain joins TRBV7-9 and TRBJ1-1; 10 bases match TRBD1. The V gene end was trimmed by 0 bases and the J gene end by 7 bases; junction bases not matched to a gene: 8. The germline V gene encodes CDR1 SEHNR and CDR2 FQNEAQ (reference sequence). This CDR3 has 16 amino acids. Here the CDR3 reads CASSLAPGTGDIEAFF. The CDR3 region has the DNA TGTGCCAGCAGCTTAGCCCCAGGGACAGGGGACATTGAAGCTTTCTTT.

This clonotype has a handful of counts. CDR3 protein: CASSRIRAGTGELFF. The CDR3 bases are TGTGCCAGCAGTAGAATCAGGGCGGGCACCGGGGAGCTGTTTTTT. The chain employs TRBV6-1 and TRBJ2-2, with D possibly being TRBD1 or TRBD2 (5 bases each). Looked up from germline, CDR1 is MNHNS and CDR2 is SASEGT. Deletions cut 5 bases from V and 4 bases from J, with 14 bases between. This CDR3 has 15 residues.

The rearrangement links TRBV7-9 to TRBJ2-1; 7 bases line up with TRBD2. Losses at the gene ends were 6 bases for V and 0 bases for J; bases not matched to a gene: 11. The CDR3 is 17 residues long. Germline V CDR1 and CDR2: SEHNR, FQNEAQ (reference sequence). The CDR3 bases are TGTGCCAGCAGTTACCCTTCCCCGGGAGGCTCCTACAATGAGCAGTTCTTC. This encodes CASSYPSPGGSYNEQFF.

Ten or more counts support this clonotype. The chain joins TRBV7-7 to TRBJ2-1; 10 bases fit TRBD2. Germline CDR1 and CDR2: SSHAT and FNYEAQ (reference sequence). There are 18 residues in the CDR3. V was pared by 5 bases and J by 6 bases, with 16 bases of the junction left unmatched. The DNA for the CDR3 is TGTGCCAGCAGCCTGCAGACTAGCGGGCCAGGGACCCCCAATGAGCAGTTCTTC. Translated, it gives CASSLQTSGPGTPNEQFF.

This clonotype was detected many times. The rearrangement uses TRBV7-8 and TRBJ2-7; D is ambiguous. The ends were cut back, 4 bases at V and 4 bases at J, with 5 bases in the middle. The CDR3 totals 11 residues. CDR1 is SGHVS and CDR2 is FQNEAQ in the germline V gene. CDR3 amino acids: CASSSHYEQYV. Written as DNA, the CDR3 is TGTGCCAGCAGCTCGCATTACGAGCAGTACGTC.

CDR3 region: CRPGRFYSYEQYF. CDR3 DNA: TGCCGACCGGGACGCTTTTACTCCTACGAGCAGTACTTC. The genes are TRBV20-1 and TRBJ2-7; the D gene could be TRBD1 or TRBD2 (5 bases each). The CDR3 totals 13 residues. The V gene's germline CDR1 is DFQATT and CDR2 SNEGSKA (reference sequence).